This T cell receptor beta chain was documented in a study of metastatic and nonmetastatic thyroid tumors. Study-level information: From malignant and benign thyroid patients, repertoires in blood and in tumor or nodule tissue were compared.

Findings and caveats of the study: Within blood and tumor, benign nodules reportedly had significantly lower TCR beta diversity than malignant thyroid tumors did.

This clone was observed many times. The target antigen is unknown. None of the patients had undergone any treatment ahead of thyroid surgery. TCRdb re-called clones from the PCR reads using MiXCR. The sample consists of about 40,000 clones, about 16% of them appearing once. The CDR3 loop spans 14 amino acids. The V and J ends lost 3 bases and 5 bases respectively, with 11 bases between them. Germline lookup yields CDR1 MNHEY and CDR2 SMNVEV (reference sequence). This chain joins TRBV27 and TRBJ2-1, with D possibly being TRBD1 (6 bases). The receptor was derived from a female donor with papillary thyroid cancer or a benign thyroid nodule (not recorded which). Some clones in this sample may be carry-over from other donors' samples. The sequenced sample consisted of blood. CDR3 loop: CASSFGTTDNEQFF. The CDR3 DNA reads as TGTGCCAGCAGTTTTGGGACAACCGACAATGAGCAGTTCTTC.